One TCR beta chain is described in this entry. These data belong to a study of blood T cell repertoires in COVID-19. In the authors' methods: It was from reference gene primer amplification that nucleated cell counts were estimated. Libraries were prepared by immunoSEQ multiplex PCR; TCRdb keeps only in-frame clonotypes and omits some of them. V, J and clone size are taken as reported in that table, and D and trimming were inferred from the DNA itself. In the table there are around 170,000 clones, around 80% of which are singletons. Germline assignment: CDR1 SGHRS and CDR2 YFSETQ. CDR3 length equals 15 residues. The ends were cut back, 0 bases at V and 8 bases at J, with 17 bases in the middle.

Input material: peripheral blood. The chain has TRBV5-1 and TRBJ1-2; D possibly corresponds to TRBD1 (6 bases). The TCR sequence derives from a man between 65 and 85 years old with active or convalescent COVID-19. CDR3 sequence (DNA): TGCGCCAGCAGCTTGGGGGACACCGCCCAGGGAGGCTACACCTTC. Translated, it gives CASSLGDTAQGGYTF.